This TCR beta chain appears in the sequencing data of a study of technical replicates of blood from a few donors. Sequenced by immunoSEQ multiplex PCR; TCRdb stores in-frame clones only, minus some. The data show about 79,000 clones, 75% to 95% seen once. With 1 base clipped from V and 2 bases from J, the junction kept 5 bases outside the gene matches. The germline CDR1 and CDR2 sequences are SEHNR and FQNEAQ (reference sequence). This CDR3 region has 16 residues. What was sequenced was T cells isolated from PBMCs. The rearrangement joins TRBV7-9 to TRBJ2-3; 8 bases align to TRBD2. The TCR originated in a human donor in good health. Some clones in this sample may be carry-over from other donors' samples. The CDR3 region has the DNA TGTGCCAGCAGCTTAGAGACGGGAGGGCCCACAGATACGCAGTATTTT. It codes for CASSLETGGPTDTQYF. Based on the CDR3 plus reference TRBV7-9 and TRBJ2-3, the full variable domain is DTGVSQNPRHKITKRGQNVTFRCDPISEHNRLYWYRQTLGQGPEFLTYFQNEAQLEKSRLLSDRFSAERPKGSFSTLEIQRTEQGDSAMYLCASSLETGGPTDTQYFGPGTRLTVL.